Reported below is one T cell receptor beta chain. The record originates from a study of T-cell memory formation after mild COVID-19. Each CDR3 protein is one row after TCRdb ran MiXCR on the 5' RACE reads. The repertoire consists of more than 200,000 distinct CDR3 sequences, with 15% to 20% occurring once and the leading ten covering approximately 3.5%. The V gene lost 0 bases and the J gene lost 4 bases, with 12 bases spanning the gap. The CDR3 runs to 15 residues. Germline CDR1 reads MNHEY; CDR2 reads SVGAGI. Input material: PBMCs or a T cell subset sorted from them (not recorded which). This clonotype originated in a young man who had mild COVID-19 (a few samples of this study predate the infection). Cell type and time point are not known. The V and J genes are TRBV6-5 and TRBJ1-1; TRBD1 is a possible D gene (5 bases). The CDR3 region is CASSYSWDLGTEAFF. The CDR3 nucleotides are TGTGCCAGCAGTTACTCCTGGGACCTGGGCACTGAAGCTTTCTTT.